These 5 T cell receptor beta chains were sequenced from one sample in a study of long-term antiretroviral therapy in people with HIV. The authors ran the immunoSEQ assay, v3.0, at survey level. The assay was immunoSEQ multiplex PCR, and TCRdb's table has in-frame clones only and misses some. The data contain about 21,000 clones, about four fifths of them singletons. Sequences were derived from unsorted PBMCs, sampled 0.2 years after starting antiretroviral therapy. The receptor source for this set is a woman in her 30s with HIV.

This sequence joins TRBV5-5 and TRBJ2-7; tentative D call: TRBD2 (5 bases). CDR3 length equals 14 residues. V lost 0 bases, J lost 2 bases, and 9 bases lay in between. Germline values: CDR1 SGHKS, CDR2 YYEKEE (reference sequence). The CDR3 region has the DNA TGTGCCAGCAGCTTGGGCCGAGGGCCCTACGAGCAGTACTTC. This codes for CASSLGRGPYEQYF.

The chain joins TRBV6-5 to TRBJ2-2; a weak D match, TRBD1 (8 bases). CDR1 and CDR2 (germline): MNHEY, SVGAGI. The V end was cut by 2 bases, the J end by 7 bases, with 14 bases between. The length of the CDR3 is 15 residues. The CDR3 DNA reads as TGTGCCAGCAGTTACCAACAGGGGGGGGTCGGGGAGCTGTTTTTT. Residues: CASSYQQGGVGELFF.

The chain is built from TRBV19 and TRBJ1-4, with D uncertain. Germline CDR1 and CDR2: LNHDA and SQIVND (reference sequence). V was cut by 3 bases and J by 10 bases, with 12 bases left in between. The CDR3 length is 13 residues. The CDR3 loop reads CASSIPLRGKLFF. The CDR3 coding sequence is TGTGCCAGTAGTATCCCCTTGCGTGGAAAACTGTTTTTT.

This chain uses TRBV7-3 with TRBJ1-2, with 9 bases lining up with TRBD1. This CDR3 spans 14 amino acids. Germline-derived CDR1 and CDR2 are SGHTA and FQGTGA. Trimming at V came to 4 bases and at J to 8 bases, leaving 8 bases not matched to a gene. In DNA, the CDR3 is TGTGCCAGCAGCTCCGGACAGGGGACAGAGGGCTACACCTTC. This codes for CASSSGQGTEGYTF.

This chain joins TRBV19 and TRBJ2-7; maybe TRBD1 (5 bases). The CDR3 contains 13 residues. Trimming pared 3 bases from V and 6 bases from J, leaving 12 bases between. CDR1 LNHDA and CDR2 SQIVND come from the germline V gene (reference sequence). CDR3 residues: CASSISQGGEQYV. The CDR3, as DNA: TGTGCCAGTAGTATCTCCCAGGGCGGCGAGCAGTACGTC.